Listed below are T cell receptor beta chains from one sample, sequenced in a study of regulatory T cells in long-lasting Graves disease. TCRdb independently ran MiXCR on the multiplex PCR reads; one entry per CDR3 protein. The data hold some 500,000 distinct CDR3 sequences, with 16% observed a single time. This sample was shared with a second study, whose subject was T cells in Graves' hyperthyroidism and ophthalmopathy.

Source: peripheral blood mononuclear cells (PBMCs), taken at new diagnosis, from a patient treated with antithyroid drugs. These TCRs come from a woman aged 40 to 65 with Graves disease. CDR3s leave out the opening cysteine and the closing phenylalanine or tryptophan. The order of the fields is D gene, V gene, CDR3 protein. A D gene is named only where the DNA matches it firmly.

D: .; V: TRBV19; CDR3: AIEGQG
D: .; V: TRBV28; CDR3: ASRSGHPYGYT
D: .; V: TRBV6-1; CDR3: ASSESQTLRGYT
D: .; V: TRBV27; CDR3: ASRFNGGTQPQH
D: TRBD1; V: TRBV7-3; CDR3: ASSLTGNPQGNTQY
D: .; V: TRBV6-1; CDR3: ASRLLDYGYT
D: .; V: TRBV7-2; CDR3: ASSLSELGVQPQH
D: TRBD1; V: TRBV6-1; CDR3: ATKDRDNQPQH
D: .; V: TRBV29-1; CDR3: SVGGYNQPQH
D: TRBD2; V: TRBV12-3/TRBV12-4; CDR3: ASSSGLAGNEQF
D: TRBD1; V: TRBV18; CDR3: ASSPGTGGMETQY
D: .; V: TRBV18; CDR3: ASSPPGFAEAF